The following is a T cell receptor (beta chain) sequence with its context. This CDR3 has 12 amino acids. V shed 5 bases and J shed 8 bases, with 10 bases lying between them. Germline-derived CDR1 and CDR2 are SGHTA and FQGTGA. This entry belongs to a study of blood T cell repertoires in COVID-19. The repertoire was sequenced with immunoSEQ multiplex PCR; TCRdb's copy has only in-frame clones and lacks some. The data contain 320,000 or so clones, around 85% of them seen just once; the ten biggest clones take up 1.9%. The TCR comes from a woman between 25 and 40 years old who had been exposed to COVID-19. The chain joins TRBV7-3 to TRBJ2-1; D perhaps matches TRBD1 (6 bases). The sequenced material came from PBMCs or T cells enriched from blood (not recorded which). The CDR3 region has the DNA TGTGCCAGCAGCCCCGACAGGTATGAGCAGTTCTTC. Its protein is CASSPDRYEQFF. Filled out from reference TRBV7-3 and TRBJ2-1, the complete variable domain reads GAGVSQTPSNKVTEKGKYVELRCDPISGHTALYWYRQSLGQGPEFLIYFQGTGAADDSGLPNDRFFAVRPEGSVSTLKIQRTERGDSAVYLCASSPDRYEQFFGPGTRLTVL.